Sequencing of this TCR beta chain was carried out in a study of shared clonotypes between healthy human individuals. Broader study findings: Among donors, the sharing of clonotypes was expected to be influenced by sequencing depth.

The genomic DNA of each subset was split evenly across several immunoSEQ plates. Here immunoSEQ multiplex PCR was the method, and the copy in TCRdb shows in-frame clones only, minus some. This table holds about 1.5 million clones, 95% to 99% found once. The V gene end was trimmed by 6 bases and the J gene end by 1 base; junction bases not matched to a gene: 9. Germline V gene sequence: CDR1 MNHEY, CDR2 SMNVEV (reference sequence). The length of the CDR3 is 15 residues. As regards this clone: Its antigen is unknown.

This receptor was taken from a young man in good health. V and J are TRBV27 and TRBJ2-7, with 7 bases that match TRBD1. Sequenced material: naive CD4+ T cells sorted from blood. The subset is: CD45RA+ positively selected. DNA of the CDR3: TGTGCCAGCAGGCCTTCGGACAGGCATTCCTACGAGCAGTACTTC. Its protein product is CASRPSDRHSYEQYF.